The source of this T cell receptor beta chain is a study of blood T cells in healthy people across ages (dated by TCRdb to about 2015). Turning to the overall study: Template switching captured roughly one uniquely barcoded TCR beta cDNA molecule per two T cells in model experiments. Using deep sequencing normalized with unique cDNA molecular identifiers, the study measured how TCR beta repertoire diversity changes with age. The donors were divided into four age groups: young (average around 15 years), middle-aged (approximately 39), aged (roughly 60) and long-lived (about 79). To avoid experimental bias, donors of different ages were randomly spread across the sequencing lanes. Using the same blood draw, the study looked at two additional independent replicas of 1 million unique cDNA reads for two donors, one aged 18 to 30 and the other aged 80 or older. Paper-wide results and their limitations: Total diversity estimates from one million sequenced T cells were considered lower bounds and underestimates. Because the CMV infection status of the donors was unknown, age-related changes in expanded clonotypes may potentially have been confounded. Since profiling was done on bulk unsorted PBMCs, naive and antigen-experienced compartments could not be conclusively compared. As age increased, observed TCR beta diversity per million T cells dropped in a roughly linear way, and a significant reduction was already evident by age around 41. Compared with the aged group, more naive CD4+ T cells, fewer expanded clones and increased TCR diversity were shown by the long-lived group, suggesting age selection. The percentage of naive T cells measured by flow cytometry correlated strongly with observed TCR beta diversity.

The donors were roughly 40 Caucasian individuals from Russia, aged roughly 6 to 90 years, who were systemically healthy. Approximately 9 milliliters of peripheral blood were collected from each donor into EDTA-treated Vacutainer tubes. Ficoll-Paque density-gradient centrifugation was used to isolate PBMCs, with at least 6.5 million per sample. Trizol reagent was used to extract total RNA from the PBMCs, yielding at least 5.5 micrograms per sample. For every donor, flow cytometry on a PBMC aliquot measured the percentage of naive CD45RAhigh/CD27high T cells. Of note for this clonotype: Its recognized antigen is unknown. Within one base of it there is no much larger clone, and no base qualities were kept.

Library preparation used 5' RACE. Sequencing relied on an Illumina HiSeq 2500. The second PCR ran for roughly 7 to 11 cycles and used a J-beta primer mix along with a sample-barcoded 5' primer. A template-switch 5' adaptor carrying 12 random nucleotides introduced a unique molecular identifier onto each TCR beta cDNA molecule. Each sample yielded at least 2.5 million CDR3-containing paired-end reads. First-strand cDNA synthesis was performed from all RNA using the Mint cDNA synthesis kit, with priming by a TRBC-specific oligonucleotide. Following uracil-DNA glycosylase treatment, all cDNA underwent a first 18-cycle PCR with the universal primers M1SS and BC2_uni_R. Per the original workflow: For normalization, 1 million high-quality reads, each with a distinct molecular identifier, were randomly selected from each sample. Reads sharing molecular identifiers were discarded rather than binned into consensus sequences. MiTCR, run with a Q25 quality threshold and the strictest error-elimination algorithm, handled CDR3 identification, clonotype clustering and error correction. A nonparametric unseen species model with Euler transformation was used to estimate a lower bound on total TCR beta diversity. TCRdb's own reprocessing of the public reads used fastp at Q25 and MiXCR and kept productive beta chains. Every entry covers one CDR3 protein and lists the most common genes and DNA from its rows. The V and J calls, along with clone size, are taken from TCRdb and not from the paper's own processing. The sample table contains some 1.5 million distinct CDR3 sequences; only one count was recorded for under 55% of them. The ten largest clonotypes hold about 4% of the sample.

Trimming accounts for 0 bases at V and 1 base at J, while the number of junction bases matched to no gene is 3. Taken from cysteine to phenylalanine, the CDR3 has 16 residues. Solely the CDR3 DNA is kept, with 48 bases framed from the first base. The germline V gene supplies CDR1 SGHRS and CDR2 YFSETQ. The receptor comes from a woman younger than 35 in good health. Sequencing was done on a sample of blood. The chain is assembled from TRBV5-1 and TRBJ2-2; TRBD1 agrees with 7 junctional bases. The CDR3 protein is CASSLEGQMNTGELFF. The nucleotide sequence reads as follows: TGCGCCAGCAGCTTGGAGGGACAGATGAACACCGGGGAGCTGTTTTTT.